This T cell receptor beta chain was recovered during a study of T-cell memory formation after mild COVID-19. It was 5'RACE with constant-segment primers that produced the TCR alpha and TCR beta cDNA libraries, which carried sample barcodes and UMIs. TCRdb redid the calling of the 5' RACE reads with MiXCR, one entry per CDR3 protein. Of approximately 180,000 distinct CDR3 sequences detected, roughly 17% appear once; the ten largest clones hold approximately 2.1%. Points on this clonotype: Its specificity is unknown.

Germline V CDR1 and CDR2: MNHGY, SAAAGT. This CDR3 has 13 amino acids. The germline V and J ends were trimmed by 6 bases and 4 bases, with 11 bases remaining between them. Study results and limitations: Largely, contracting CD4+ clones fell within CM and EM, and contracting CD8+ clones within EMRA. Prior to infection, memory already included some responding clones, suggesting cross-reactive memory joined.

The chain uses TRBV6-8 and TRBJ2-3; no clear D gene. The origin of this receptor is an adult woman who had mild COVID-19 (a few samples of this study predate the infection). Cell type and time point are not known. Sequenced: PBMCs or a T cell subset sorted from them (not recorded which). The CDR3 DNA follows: TGTGCCAGCAGCCCCCGCGCCCCAGATACGCAGTATTTT. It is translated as CASSPRAPDTQYF.